This T cell receptor beta chain was captured by sequencing in a study of CD8+ T cells in alopecia areata. Study summary: In an open-label trial, patients got 5 to 10 mg tofacitinib twice daily. Affected scalp percentage gauged treated patients' severity.

Study conclusions and caveats: Only one nonresponder was present, which leaves the link between baseline CD8+ expansion and response uncertain.

This clone was detected a few times. Its target is unknown. Germline values: CDR1 GTSNPN, CDR2 SVGIG (reference sequence). CDR3 length equals 15 residues. The ends were cut back, 3 bases at V and 0 bases at J, with 12 bases in the middle. Sequencing used cDNA as its template, made by extracting RNA and reverse transcribing it. The method was immunoSEQ multiplex PCR; TCRdb's version includes in-frame clones alone and lacks a portion of them. This table holds roughly 110,000 clones, roughly 50% found once. Sample treatment: oral pan-JAK inhibitor, 5-10 mg twice daily. The clonotype comes from a human donor with alopecia areata. The sequences come from CD8+ T cells sorted from blood, collected at week 24, from a patient treated with tofacitinib. The chain uses TRBV30 and TRBJ2-1, with no clear D. The CDR3 DNA sequence: TGTGCCTGGAGCGTCACCGGGCTCTCCTACAATGAGCAGTTCTTC. Protein product: CAWSVTGLSYNEQFF.